A selection of T cell receptor beta chains follows, all from one sample in a study of CD8+CD57+ T cells in acquired aplastic anemia. TCRdb used MiXCR to reprocess the reads, holding one entry per CDR3 protein. The table shows roughly 500,000 distinct CDR3 sequences, with about a third occurring only once. Sequenced: sorted CD4+, CD8+, or CD8+CD57+ T cells (not recorded which) from PBMCs. The source is a human donor with aplastic anemia. CDR3s include the opening cysteine and the closing phenylalanine or tryptophan. The order of the fields is CDR3 DNA, CDR3 protein, clone size, V gene, D gene, J gene. The D gene is left open where the match is weak. Some rows mark clone size as missing; the rest say once, few, many or name a class of expanded clone.

cdr3_nt: TGCAGTGCTAGAGCCCGGGACAGGGGGCACACCGGGGAGCTGTTTTTT
cdr3_aa: CSARARDRGHTGELFF
clone_size: -
v_call: TRBV20-1
d_call: TRBD1
j_call: TRBJ2-2

cdr3_nt: TGCAGTGCAACACGGGGGCCTCCCTACGAGCAGTACTTC
cdr3_aa: CSATRGPPYEQYF
clone_size: -
v_call: TRBV20-1
d_call: -
j_call: TRBJ2-7

cdr3_nt: TGTGCCAGCAGTTACTCCGCTAAGGCAGGACCAGGGCAGCCCCAGCATTTT
cdr3_aa: CASSYSAKAGPGQPQHF
clone_size: -
v_call: TRBV6-5
d_call: -
j_call: TRBJ1-5

cdr3_nt: TGCAGCGTTGTGAGCGGGCGGGGCTACACCTTC
cdr3_aa: CSVVSGRGYTF
clone_size: -
v_call: TRBV29-1
d_call: -
j_call: TRBJ1-2

cdr3_nt: TGCAGTGCTCCCCGGACAGGAGTGAATCAGCCCCAGCATTTT
cdr3_aa: CSAPRTGVNQPQHF
clone_size: -
v_call: TRBV20-1
d_call: TRBD1
j_call: TRBJ1-5

cdr3_nt: TGTGCCAGCAGCCACACCGGGACTAGCGGCACCGGGGAGCTGTTTTTT
cdr3_aa: CASSHTGTSGTGELFF
clone_size: -
v_call: TRBV11-1
d_call: TRBD2
j_call: TRBJ2-2

cdr3_nt: TGCAGTGCTCGGGAGGCTAGCGGGTGGGACACCGGGGAGCTGTTTTTT
cdr3_aa: CSAREASGWDTGELFF
clone_size: once
v_call: TRBV20-1
d_call: TRBD2
j_call: TRBJ2-2

cdr3_nt: TGCAGCTCCTCACAGGTGAACACTGAAGCTTTCTTT
cdr3_aa: CSSSQVNTEAFF
clone_size: many
v_call: TRBV29-1
d_call: -
j_call: TRBJ1-1

cdr3_nt: TGCGCCAGCAGCTTGGGGGACAGTGATAATGGCTACACCTTC
cdr3_aa: CASSLGDSDNGYTF
clone_size: -
v_call: TRBV5-1
d_call: TRBD1
j_call: TRBJ1-2

cdr3_nt: TGTGCCAGTAGTAGGGGGACTAGCGGGGGGGCCGTCTCCTACAATGAGCAGTTCTTC
cdr3_aa: CASSRGTSGGAVSYNEQFF
clone_size: -
v_call: TRBV19
d_call: TRBD2
j_call: TRBJ2-1

cdr3_nt: TGTGCCAGTAGTCCCGGGACAGGGTACGGTCAGCCCCAGCATTTT
cdr3_aa: CASSPGTGYGQPQHF
clone_size: few
v_call: TRBV19
d_call: TRBD1
j_call: TRBJ1-5

cdr3_nt: TGTGCCAGCAGCTTGGTGTCTCAAACCCAAAATTCACCCCTCCACTTT
cdr3_aa: CASSLVSQTQNSPLHF
clone_size: -
v_call: TRBV5-5
d_call: -
j_call: TRBJ1-6

cdr3_nt: TGTGCCACCAGTGATTTGGTGAGCTCCTCCTACAATGAGCAGTTCTTC
cdr3_aa: CATSDLVSSSYNEQFF
clone_size: many
v_call: TRBV24-1
d_call: -
j_call: TRBJ2-1

cdr3_nt: TGTGCCAGCAGTCGTCAACAGGGACCCACCATATATTTT
cdr3_aa: CASSRQQGPTIYF
clone_size: few
v_call: TRBV12-3/TRBV12-4
d_call: -
j_call: TRBJ1-3

cdr3_nt: TGTGCCAGCAGCCAAGAAGGCAGGGGGATTGGTGGCTACACCTTC
cdr3_aa: CASSQEGRGIGGYTF
clone_size: many
v_call: TRBV14
d_call: TRBD1
j_call: TRBJ1-2

cdr3_nt: TGTGCCAGCAGCTTAGGGGCAGTCCCTGGCTACGAGCAGTACTTC
cdr3_aa: CASSLGAVPGYEQYF
clone_size: -
v_call: TRBV13
d_call: -
j_call: TRBJ2-7

cdr3_nt: TGTGCCACCAGCAGTGAATCTGAAGCTTTCTTT
cdr3_aa: CATSSESEAFF
clone_size: many
v_call: TRBV15
d_call: -
j_call: TRBJ1-1

cdr3_nt: TGTGCCACCAGCCGGGGGGGGACTAGCGGGAGAAGGGAGACCCAGTACTTC
cdr3_aa: CATSRGGTSGRRETQYF
clone_size: -
v_call: TRBV15
d_call: TRBD2
j_call: TRBJ2-5